The clone carrying this T cell receptor (beta chain) was detected a few times. Its specificity is not known. Other DNA sequences in the same sample also yield this CDR3. The sample comes from a study of shared clonotypes between healthy human individuals. Background on the study: Donors had three CD4 naive, three CD4 memory, two CD8 naive and one CD8 memory plate apiece. Broader study findings: Naive subsets generally had larger estimated richness than memory subsets. Naive CD4 clonotypes overlapped across several donors at roughly 5%.

Replicate PCRs from sorted subsets contained around 200 ng DNA, which is tens of thousands of T cell genomes. The repertoire was sequenced with immunoSEQ multiplex PCR; TCRdb's copy has only in-frame clones and lacks some. Here the sample spans around 700,000 clones, approximately 79% being singletons. The CDR3 is made up of 11 amino acids. Germline lookup yields CDR1 SQVTM and CDR2 ANQGSEA. V was trimmed by 6 bases and J by 5 bases, leaving 11 bases between them. Sequenced material: memory CD4+ T cells sorted from blood. As to subset: CD45RA-negative fraction. The receptor's source is a woman aged 30 to 39 in good health. V and J are TRBV29-1 and TRBJ2-7; possible D gene TRBD2, 7 bases. CDR3 in DNA: TGCAGCGTAGGGGGGGACCACGAGCAGTACTTC. Translation: CSVGGDHEQYF.